This TCR beta chain was captured in a study of graft-versus-host responses after intestinal transplantation. This CDR3 has 13 amino acids. Germline V gives CDR1 SQVTM, CDR2 ANQGSEA. The V and J ends lost 0 bases and 2 bases respectively, with 7 bases between them. Responders (approximately 200,000, CFSE-labeled) met approximately 200,000 stimulators that were irradiated and violet-dye-labeled. Sorted cells were CFSE-low CD3+CD4+ or CD3+CD8+ proliferating responders. Some clones are missing from TCRdb's copy, which holds only in-frame ones; the method was immunoSEQ multiplex PCR. The table shows over 15,000 clones, with around 41% occurring only once.

The sequences come from alloreactive CD8+ T cells from a mixed lymphocyte reaction culture, collected before intestinal transplant. Subset meaning: CFSE-low proliferating T cells sorted from approximately six-day pre-transplant mixed lymphocyte reaction (GvH or HvG direction). The J gene is TRBJ1-2, the V gene TRBV29-1; D gene unclear. The sequence came from a human patient who received an intestinal transplant. This CDR3 reads CSVEEELNYGYTF. CDR3 coding DNA: TGCAGCGTTGAAGAAGAACTCAACTATGGCTACACCTTC. Using reference TRBV29-1 and TRBJ1-2 for the parts outside the CDR3, the full variable domain is SAVISQKPSRDICQRGTSLTIQCQVDSQVTMMFWYRQQPGQSLTLIATANQGSEATYESGFVIDKFPISRPNLTFSTLTVSNMSPEDSSIYLCSVEEELNYGYTFGSGTRLTVV.